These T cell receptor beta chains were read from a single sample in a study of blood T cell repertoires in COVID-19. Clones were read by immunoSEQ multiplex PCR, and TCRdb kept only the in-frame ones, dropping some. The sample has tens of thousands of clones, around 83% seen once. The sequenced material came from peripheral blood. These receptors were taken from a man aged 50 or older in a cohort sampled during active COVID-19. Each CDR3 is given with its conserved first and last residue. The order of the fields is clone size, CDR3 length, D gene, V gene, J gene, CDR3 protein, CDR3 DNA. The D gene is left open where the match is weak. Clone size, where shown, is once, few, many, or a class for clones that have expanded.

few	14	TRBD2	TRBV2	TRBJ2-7	CASTQGLARYEQYF	TGTGCCAGCACCCAGGGACTAGCACGCTACGAGCAGTACTTC
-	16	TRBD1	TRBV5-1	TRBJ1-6	CASSETTGAANSPLHF	TGCGCCAGCAGCGAGACCACAGGGGCGGCTAATTCACCCCTCCACTTT
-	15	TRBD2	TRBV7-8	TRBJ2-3	CASSLGLAATDTQYF	TGTGCCAGCAGCTTAGGACTAGCTGCGACAGATACGCAGTATTTT
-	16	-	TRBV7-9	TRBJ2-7	CASSPRPPGDSYEQYF	TGTGCCAGCAGCCCGCGGCCTCCGGGGGACTCCTACGAGCAGTACTTC
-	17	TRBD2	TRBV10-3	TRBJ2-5	CAISWTSMTSGGETQYF	TGTGCCATCAGTTGGACGTCGATGACTAGCGGGGGGGAGACCCAGTACTTC
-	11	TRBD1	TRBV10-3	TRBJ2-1	CAIKGADEQFF	TGTGCCATCAAGGGGGCTGATGAGCAGTTCTTC
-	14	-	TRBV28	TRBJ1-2	CASRPLTENYGYTF	TGTGCCAGCAGGCCCTTAACAGAAAACTATGGCTACACCTTC
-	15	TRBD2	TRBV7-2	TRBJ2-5	CASSFSASGQETQYF	TGTGCCAGCAGCTTTAGCGCTAGCGGACAAGAGACCCAGTACTTC
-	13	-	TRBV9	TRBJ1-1	CASSFTGNTEAFF	TGTGCCAGCAGCTTCACAGGAAACACTGAAGCTTTCTTT
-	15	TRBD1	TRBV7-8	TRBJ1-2	CASSLWGEQGVGYTF	TGTGCCAGCAGCTTGTGGGGGGAACAGGGGGTTGGCTACACCTTC
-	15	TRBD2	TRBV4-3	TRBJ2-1	CASSPTSGIYNEQFF	TGCGCCAGCAGCCCTACTAGCGGTATCTACAATGAGCAGTTCTTC
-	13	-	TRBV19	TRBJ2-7	CASSKTGYHEQYF	TGTGCCAGTAGTAAAACAGGGTATCACGAGCAGTACTTC
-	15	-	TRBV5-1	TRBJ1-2	CASSPPSGGGIGYTF	TGCGCCAGCAGCCCCCCTTCTGGGGGAGGGATAGGCTACACCTTC
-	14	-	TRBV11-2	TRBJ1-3	CASSPRGAGNTIYF	TGTGCCAGCAGCCCACGGGGGGCTGGAAACACCATATATTTT
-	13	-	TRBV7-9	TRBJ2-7	CASSPPARYEQYF	TGTGCCAGCAGCCCCCCCGCGCGGTACGAGCAGTACTTC